The text below deals with one TCR beta chain. The data stem from a study of shared T cell receptors in the human thymus. Here immunoSEQ multiplex PCR was the method, and the copy in TCRdb shows in-frame clones only, minus some. This table holds under 850,000 clones, approximately 87% found once. V gave up 0 bases and J gave up 0 bases, with 13 bases separating them. This CDR3 has 17 residues. Germline CDR1 reads LGHNA; CDR2 reads YSLEER. The same data also contributed to another study, on human thymus T cells. That study adds: Usage of V and J genes appeared biased in thymic and blood repertoires.

This receptor was taken from a boy younger than two with a congenital heart defect. Sequencing was performed on thymocytes. The genes are TRBV4-3 and TRBJ2-3, with a weak D call TRBD2 (6 bases). In nucleotides, the CDR3 is TGCGCCAGCAGCCAAGATCCCCCAGCGGGCAGCACAGATACGCAGTATTTT. This codes for CASSQDPPAGSTDTQYF.